This is a list of T cell receptor beta chains from one sample in a study of blood T cell repertoires in COVID-19. Here immunoSEQ multiplex PCR was the method, and the copy in TCRdb shows in-frame clones only, minus some. Of about 170,000 clones in the sample, 85% to 90% are singletons; the top ten hold around 7%. The sample taken for sequencing was peripheral blood. The receptors shown here come from a woman of 80 years or more in a cohort sampled during active or convalescent COVID-19. Both conserved end residues are part of each CDR3. D genes are given only for firm matches. Clone size is shown for a subset of rows, as once, few, many or a class of expanded clone.

>TRBV6-5|.|TRBD2|TRBJ2-3
CASSYGSGSTQYF
TGTGCCAGCAGTTATGGGAGCGGGAGTACGCAGTATTTT
>TRBV5-1|.|.|TRBJ2-7
CASSDTGEQYF
TGCGCCAGCAGCGATACAGGAGAGCAGTACTTC
>TRBV12-3/TRBV12-4|.|.|TRBJ2-5
CASRSQGQETQYF
TGTGCCAGCCGTTCACAGGGCCAAGAGACCCAGTACTTC
>TRBV7-2|.|.|TRBJ2-1
CASSLLGSSYNEQFF
TGTGCCAGCAGCTTACTGGGGAGCTCCTACAATGAGCAGTTCTTC
>TRBV5-1|.|.|TRBJ2-3
CASSPPGRSTDTQYF
TGCGCCAGCAGCCCACCCGGGAGAAGCACAGATACGCAGTATTTT
>TRBV5-1|.|TRBD1|TRBJ2-5
CASSSGTGYYQETQYF
TGCGCCAGCAGCTCCGGGACAGGATATTACCAAGAGACCCAGTACTTC
>TRBV19|.|TRBD1|TRBJ1-1
CATSDRAVNTEAFF
TGTGCCACTTCGGACAGGGCGGTGAACACTGAAGCTTTCTTT
>TRBV5-1|.|.|TRBJ2-7
CASSLSQGKVEQYF
TGCGCCAGCAGCTTGAGTCAGGGTAAAGTCGAGCAGTACTTC
>TRBV29-1|.|.|TRBJ1-1
CSVVRGRSTEAFF
TGCAGCGTTGTACGGGGAAGGTCCACTGAAGCTTTCTTT
>TRBV4-1|.|.|TRBJ1-2
CASSQDSYGGSAYGYGYTF
TGCGCCAGCAGCCAAGATTCATATGGGGGCTCGGCCTACGGCTATGGCTACACCTTC
>TRBV11-2|.|.|TRBJ1-2
CASSLRGRDSYGYTF
TGTGCCAGCAGCTTAAGGGGCCGAGACAGCTATGGCTACACCTTC
>TRBV7-9|once|.|TRBJ2-1
CASSSPLLTNEQFF
TGTGCCAGCAGCTCCCCCTTGCTAACTAATGAGCAGTTCTTC
>TRBV7-2|.|.|TRBJ2-5
CASSPAGETQYF
TGTGCCAGCAGCCCCGCCGGGGAGACCCAGTACTTC
>TRBV6-5|.|.|TRBJ1-2
CASVGGSIYGYTF
TGTGCCAGCGTTGGGGGCAGCATTTATGGCTACACCTTC
>TRBV10-3|.|TRBD1|TRBJ2-1
CAISTGALHSTYNEQFF
TGTGCCATCAGTACAGGGGCCCTTCACTCCACCTACAATGAGCAGTTCTTC
>TRBV28|.|.|TRBJ1-2
CASSLRNYGYTF
TGTGCCAGCAGTTTGCGCAACTATGGCTACACCTTC
>TRBV5-6|.|.|TRBJ2-7
CASSLQGTPAGQYF
TGTGCCAGCAGCTTGCAGGGGACCCCGGCGGGGCAGTACTTC
>TRBV27|.|TRBD1|TRBJ1-2
CASSRQGSGYGYTF
TGTGCCAGCAGCCGACAGGGGAGCGGCTATGGCTACACCTTC
>TRBV5-1|.|TRBD1|TRBJ2-5
CASSWDSDQETQYF
TGCGCCAGCAGCTGGGACAGTGACCAAGAGACCCAGTACTTC
>TRBV4-3|.|.|TRBJ2-5
CASSQDGRVQGTQYF
TGCGCCAGCAGCCAAGATGGGCGGGTCCAAGGAACCCAGTACTTC
>TRBV19|.|TRBD1|TRBJ1-2
CASRLQDRAGYGYTF
TGTGCCAGTAGATTACAAGACAGGGCGGGTTATGGCTACACCTTC
>TRBV29-1|.|TRBD1|TRBJ1-1
CSVNRGDTEAFF
TGCAGCGTTAACAGGGGAGACACTGAAGCTTTCTTT
>TRBV24-1|.|.|TRBJ2-2
CATSDPQGTVKGTGELFF
TGTGCCACCAGTGATCCCCAGGGTACGGTCAAGGGCACCGGGGAGCTGTTTTTT
>TRBV27|.|.|TRBJ1-2
CASSWTVSGANYGYTF
TGTGCCAGCAGTTGGACAGTTTCTGGAGCTAACTATGGCTACACCTTC
>TRBV24-1|.|.|TRBJ2-5
CATSGGPETQYF
TGTGCCACCAGTGGCGGTCCAGAGACCCAGTACTTC
>TRBV28|.|TRBD1|TRBJ1-2
CASSFGTGGYGYTF
TGTGCCAGCAGTTTCGGGACAGGGGGTTATGGCTACACCTTC
>TRBV7-9|few|TRBD2|TRBJ2-5
CASSSSGLAGEDQETQYF
TGTGCCAGCAGCTCGTCGGGACTAGCGGGAGAAGACCAAGAGACCCAGTACTTC
>TRBV28|.|.|TRBJ1-5
CASSLGGGYQPQHF
TGTGCCAGCAGTTTGGGAGGGGGTTATCAGCCCCAGCATTTT
>TRBV11-2|.|.|TRBJ2-7
CASSLGTFRGSSYEQYF
TGTGCCAGCAGCTTAGGGACTTTCCGGGGGAGCTCCTACGAGCAGTACTTC
>TRBV10-1|.|TRBD1|TRBJ1-1
CASSESNRGRGGNTEAFF
TGCGCCAGCAGTGAGTCGAACAGGGGGCGCGGGGGCAACACTGAAGCTTTCTTT
>TRBV7-2|.|TRBD1|TRBJ1-1
CASSFTGTVNTEAFF
TGTGCCAGCAGCTTTACCGGGACAGTGAACACTGAAGCTTTCTTT
>TRBV30|.|.|TRBJ1-3
CAFEYSSGNTIYF
TGTGCCTTTGAATACTCCTCTGGAAACACCATATATTTT
>TRBV4-1|few|TRBD2|TRBJ2-1
CASSLQIGGNNEQFF
TGCGCCAGCAGCCTCCAGATCGGGGGGAACAATGAGCAGTTCTTC
>TRBV7-9|.|.|TRBJ2-3
CASSPFPSTDTQYF
TGTGCCAGCAGCCCTTTCCCTAGCACAGATACGCAGTATTTT
>TRBV7-2|.|.|TRBJ1-6
CASSLDHGAHSPLHF
TGTGCCAGCAGCTTAGATCATGGGGCGCATTCACCCCTCCACTTT
>TRBV27|.|.|TRBJ2-1
CASSPGGAGGREQFF
TGTGCCAGCAGCCCAGGGGGGGCGGGGGGACGTGAGCAGTTCTTC
>TRBV6-5|.|.|TRBJ2-7
CASSSDIYEQYF
TGTGCCAGCAGTTCGGACATTTACGAGCAGTACTTC
>TRBV6-7|.|.|TRBJ1-5
CASSYSSGSLSNQPQHF
TGTGCCAGCAGTTACTCGTCCGGTTCGTTAAGCAATCAGCCCCAGCATTTT
>TRBV4-1|.|.|TRBJ1-3
CASSRGGAGNTIYF
TGCGCCAGCAGCCGGGGAGGGGCTGGAAACACCATATATTTT
>TRBV10-3|.|TRBD1|TRBJ1-1
CAISMGQGRKNTEAFF
TGTGCCATCAGTATGGGACAGGGACGGAAGAACACTGAAGCTTTCTTT
>TRBV5-5|.|.|TRBJ1-1
CASSGYLNTEAFF
TGTGCCAGCAGCGGTTACTTGAACACTGAAGCTTTCTTT
>TRBV28|once|TRBD1|TRBJ1-5
CASSPTGDTQPQHF
TGTGCCAGCAGTCCTACAGGGGATACTCAGCCCCAGCATTTT